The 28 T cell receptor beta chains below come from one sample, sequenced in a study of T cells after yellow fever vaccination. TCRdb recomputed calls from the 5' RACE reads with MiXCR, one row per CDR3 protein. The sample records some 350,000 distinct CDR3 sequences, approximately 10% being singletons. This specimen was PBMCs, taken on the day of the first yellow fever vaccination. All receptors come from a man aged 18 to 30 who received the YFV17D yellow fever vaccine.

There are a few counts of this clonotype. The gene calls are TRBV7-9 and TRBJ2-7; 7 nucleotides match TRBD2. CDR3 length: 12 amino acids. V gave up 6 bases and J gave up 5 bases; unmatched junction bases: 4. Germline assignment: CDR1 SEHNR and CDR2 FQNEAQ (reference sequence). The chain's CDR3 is CASSIAGNEQYV. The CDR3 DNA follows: TGTGCCAGCAGTATAGCGGGCAACGAGCAGTACGTC.

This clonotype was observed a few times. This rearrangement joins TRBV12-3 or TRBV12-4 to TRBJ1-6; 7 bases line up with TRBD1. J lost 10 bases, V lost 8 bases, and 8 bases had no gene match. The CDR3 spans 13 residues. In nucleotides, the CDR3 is TGTGCCAGCTTGACAGGGCCAAAGTCACCCCTCCACTTT. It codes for CASLTGPKSPLHF.

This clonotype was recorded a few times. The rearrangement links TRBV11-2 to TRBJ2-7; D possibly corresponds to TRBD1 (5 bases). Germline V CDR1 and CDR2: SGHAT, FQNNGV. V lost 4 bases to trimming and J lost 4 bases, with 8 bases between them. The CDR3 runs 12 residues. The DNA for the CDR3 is TGTGCCAGCAGCTCCAGGGCGTACGAGCAGTACGTC. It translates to CASSSRAYEQYV.

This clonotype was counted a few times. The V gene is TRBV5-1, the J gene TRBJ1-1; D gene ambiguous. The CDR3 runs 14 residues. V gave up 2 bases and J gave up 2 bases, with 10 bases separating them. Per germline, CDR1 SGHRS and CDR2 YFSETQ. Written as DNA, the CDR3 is TGCGCCAGCAGCTTCAAGGGAGTAAACACTGAAGCTTTCTTT. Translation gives CASSFKGVNTEAFF.

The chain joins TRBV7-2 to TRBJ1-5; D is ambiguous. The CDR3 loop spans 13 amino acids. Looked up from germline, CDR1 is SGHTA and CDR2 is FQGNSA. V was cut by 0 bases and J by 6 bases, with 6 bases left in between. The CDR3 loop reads CASSLAPVQPQHF. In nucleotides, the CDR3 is TGTGCCAGCAGCTTAGCGCCTGTTCAGCCCCAGCATTTT.

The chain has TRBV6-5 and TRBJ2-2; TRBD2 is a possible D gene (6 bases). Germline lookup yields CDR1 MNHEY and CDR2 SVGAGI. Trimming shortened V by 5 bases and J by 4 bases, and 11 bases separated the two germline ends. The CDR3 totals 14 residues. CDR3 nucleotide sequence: TGTGCCAGCAGTCACGTCGGGAGCACCGGGGAGCTGTTTTTT. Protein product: CASSHVGSTGELFF.

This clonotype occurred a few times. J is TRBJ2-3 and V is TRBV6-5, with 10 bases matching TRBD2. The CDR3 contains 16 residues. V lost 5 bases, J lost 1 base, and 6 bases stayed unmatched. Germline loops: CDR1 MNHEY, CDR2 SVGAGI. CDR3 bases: TGTGCCAGCAGTCACCAGCGGGGGGGACGCACAGATACGCAGTATTTT. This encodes CASSHQRGGRTDTQYF.

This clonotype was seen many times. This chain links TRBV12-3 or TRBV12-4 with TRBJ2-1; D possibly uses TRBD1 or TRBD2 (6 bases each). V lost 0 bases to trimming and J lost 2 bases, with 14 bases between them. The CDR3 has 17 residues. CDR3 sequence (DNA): TGTGCCAGCAGTTTAGCGGAGGGGGGTCGCGCCTACAATGAGCAGTTCTTC. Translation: CASSLAEGGRAYNEQFF.

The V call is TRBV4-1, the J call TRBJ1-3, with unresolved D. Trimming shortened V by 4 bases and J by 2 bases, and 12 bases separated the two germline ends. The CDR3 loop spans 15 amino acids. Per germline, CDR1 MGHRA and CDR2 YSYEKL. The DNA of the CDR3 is TGCGCCAGCAGCCTGGAGCAACGCCCTGGAAACACCATATATTTT. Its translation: CASSLEQRPGNTIYF.

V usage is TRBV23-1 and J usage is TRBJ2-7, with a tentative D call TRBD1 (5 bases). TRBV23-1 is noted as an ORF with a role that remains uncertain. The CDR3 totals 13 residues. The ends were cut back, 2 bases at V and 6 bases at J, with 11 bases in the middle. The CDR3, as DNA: TGCGCCAGCAGTCAAGCAGGGTATGGCGAGCAGTACGTC. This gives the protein CASSQAGYGEQYV.

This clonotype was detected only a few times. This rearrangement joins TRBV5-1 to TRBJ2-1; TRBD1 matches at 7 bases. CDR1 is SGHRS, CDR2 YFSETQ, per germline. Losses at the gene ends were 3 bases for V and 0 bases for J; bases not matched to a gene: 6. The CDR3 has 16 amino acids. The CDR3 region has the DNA TGCGCCAGCAGCTGGGGAAGACAGGGCTCCTACAATGAGCAGTTCTTC. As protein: CASSWGRQGSYNEQFF.

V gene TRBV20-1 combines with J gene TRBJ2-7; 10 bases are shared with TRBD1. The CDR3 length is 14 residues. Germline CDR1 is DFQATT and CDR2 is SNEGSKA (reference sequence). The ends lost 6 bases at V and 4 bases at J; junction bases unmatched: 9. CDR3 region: CSALKPGQGYEQYF. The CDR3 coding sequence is TGCAGTGCCCTCAAACCGGGACAGGGGTACGAGCAGTACTTC.

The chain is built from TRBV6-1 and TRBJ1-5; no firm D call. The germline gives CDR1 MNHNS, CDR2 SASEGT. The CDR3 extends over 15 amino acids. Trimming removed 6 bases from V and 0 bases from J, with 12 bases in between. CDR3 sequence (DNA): TGTGCCAGCAGCACAGACAAGTATAGCAATCAGCCCCAGCATTTT. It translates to CASSTDKYSNQPQHF.

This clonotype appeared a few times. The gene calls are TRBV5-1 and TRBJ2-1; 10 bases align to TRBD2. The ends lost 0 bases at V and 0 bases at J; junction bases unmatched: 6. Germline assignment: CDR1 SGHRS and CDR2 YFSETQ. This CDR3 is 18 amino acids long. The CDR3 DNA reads TGCGCCAGCAGCTTGGTCGTAGCGGGGGGTTACTCCTACAATGAGCAGTTCTTC. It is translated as CASSLVVAGGYSYNEQFF.

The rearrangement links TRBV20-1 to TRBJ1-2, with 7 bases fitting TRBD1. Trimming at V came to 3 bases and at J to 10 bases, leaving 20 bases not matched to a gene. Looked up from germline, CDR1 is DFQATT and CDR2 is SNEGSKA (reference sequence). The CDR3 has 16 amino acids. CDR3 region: CSASTLRDSLSNIYTF. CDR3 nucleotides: TGCAGTGCTAGTACCTTAAGGGACAGCCTCTCGAATATCTACACCTTC.

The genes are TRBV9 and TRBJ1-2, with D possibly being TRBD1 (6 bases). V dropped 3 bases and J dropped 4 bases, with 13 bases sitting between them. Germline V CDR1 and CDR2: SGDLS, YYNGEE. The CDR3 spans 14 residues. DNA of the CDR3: TGTGCCAGCAGCGGAAAGACAGGCCTCTATGGCTACACCTTC. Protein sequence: CASSGKTGLYGYTF.

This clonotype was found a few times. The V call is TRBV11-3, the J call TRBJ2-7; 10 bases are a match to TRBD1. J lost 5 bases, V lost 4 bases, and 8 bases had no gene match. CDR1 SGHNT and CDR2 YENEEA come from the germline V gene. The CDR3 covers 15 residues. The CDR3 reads CASSSRDRGSDEQYF. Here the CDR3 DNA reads TGTGCCAGCAGCTCCCGGGACAGGGGATCGGACGAGCAGTACTTC.

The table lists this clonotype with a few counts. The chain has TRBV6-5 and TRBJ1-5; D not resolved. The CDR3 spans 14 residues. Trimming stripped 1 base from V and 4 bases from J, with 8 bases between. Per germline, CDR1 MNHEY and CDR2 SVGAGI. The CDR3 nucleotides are TGTGCCAGCAGTTACTGGGGAGAAAATCAGCCCCAGCATTTT. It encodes CASSYWGENQPQHF.

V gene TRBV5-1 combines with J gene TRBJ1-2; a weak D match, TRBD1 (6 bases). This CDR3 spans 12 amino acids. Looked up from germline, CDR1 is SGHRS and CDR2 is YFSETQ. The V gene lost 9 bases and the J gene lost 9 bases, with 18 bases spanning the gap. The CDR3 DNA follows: TGCGCCACCCCCAAGGGGGACGTTTGCTACACCTTC. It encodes CATPKGDVCYTF.

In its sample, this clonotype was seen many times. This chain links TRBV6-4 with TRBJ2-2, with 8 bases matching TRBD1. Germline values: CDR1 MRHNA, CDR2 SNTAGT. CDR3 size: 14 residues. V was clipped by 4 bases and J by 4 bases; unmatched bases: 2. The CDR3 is CASSGTGGTGELFF. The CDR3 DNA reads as TGTGCCAGCAGTGGCACAGGGGGCACCGGGGAGCTGTTTTTT.

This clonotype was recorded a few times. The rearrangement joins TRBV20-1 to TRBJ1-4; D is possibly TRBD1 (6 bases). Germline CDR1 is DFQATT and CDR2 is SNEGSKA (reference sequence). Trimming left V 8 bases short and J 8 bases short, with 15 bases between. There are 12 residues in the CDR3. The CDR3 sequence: CSPSQGDEKLFF. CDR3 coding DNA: TGCAGTCCATCACAGGGTGACGAAAAACTGTTTTTT.

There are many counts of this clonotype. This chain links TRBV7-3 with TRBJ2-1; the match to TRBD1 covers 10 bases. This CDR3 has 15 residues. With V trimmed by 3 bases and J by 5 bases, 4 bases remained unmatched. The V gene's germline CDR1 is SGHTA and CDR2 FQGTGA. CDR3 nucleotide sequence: TGTGCCAGCAGCTTGATCGGGACAGGGGACAATGAGCAGTTCTTC. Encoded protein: CASSLIGTGDNEQFF.

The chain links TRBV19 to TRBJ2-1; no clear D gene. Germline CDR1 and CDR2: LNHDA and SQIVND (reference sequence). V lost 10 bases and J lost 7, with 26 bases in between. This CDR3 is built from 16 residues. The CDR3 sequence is CATQGWALGPRNEQFF. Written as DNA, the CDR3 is TGTGCCACCCAAGGGTGGGCCCTGGGCCCAAGGAATGAGCAGTTCTTC.

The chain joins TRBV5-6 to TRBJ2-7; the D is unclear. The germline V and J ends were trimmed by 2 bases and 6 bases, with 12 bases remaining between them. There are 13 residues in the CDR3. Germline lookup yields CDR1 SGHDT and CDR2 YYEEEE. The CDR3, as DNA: TGTGCCAGCAGCTTTCGACCGAAGGGCGAGCAGTACTTC. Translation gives CASSFRPKGEQYF.

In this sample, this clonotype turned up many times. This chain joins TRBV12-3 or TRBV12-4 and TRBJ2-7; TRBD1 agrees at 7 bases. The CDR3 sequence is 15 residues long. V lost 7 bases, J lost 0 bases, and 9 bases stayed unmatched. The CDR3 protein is CASNRDSSSSYEQYF. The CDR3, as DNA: TGTGCCAGCAATAGGGACAGCTCCAGCTCCTACGAGCAGTACTTC.

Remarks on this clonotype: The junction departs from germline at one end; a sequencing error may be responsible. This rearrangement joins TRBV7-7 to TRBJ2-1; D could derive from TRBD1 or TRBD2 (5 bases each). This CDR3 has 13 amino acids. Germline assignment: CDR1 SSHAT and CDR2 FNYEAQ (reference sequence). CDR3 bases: TGTGCTAGCAGCCCGGGGACGGTCAATGAGCAGTTCTTC. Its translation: CASSPGTVNEQFF.

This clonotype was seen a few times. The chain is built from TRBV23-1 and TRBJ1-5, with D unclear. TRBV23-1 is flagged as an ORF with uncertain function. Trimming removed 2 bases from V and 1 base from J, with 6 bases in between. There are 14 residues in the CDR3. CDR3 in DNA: TGCGCCAGCAGTCAAAGACAAAGCAATCAGCCCCAGCATTTT. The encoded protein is CASSQRQSNQPQHF.

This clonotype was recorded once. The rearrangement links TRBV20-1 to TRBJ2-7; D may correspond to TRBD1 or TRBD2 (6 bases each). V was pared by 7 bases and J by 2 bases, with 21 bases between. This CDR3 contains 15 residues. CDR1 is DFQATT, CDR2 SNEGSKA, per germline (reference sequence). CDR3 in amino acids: CSVTPGAGTTYEQYV. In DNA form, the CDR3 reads TGCAGTGTTACACCGGGGGCGGGTACCACCTACGAGCAGTACGTC.